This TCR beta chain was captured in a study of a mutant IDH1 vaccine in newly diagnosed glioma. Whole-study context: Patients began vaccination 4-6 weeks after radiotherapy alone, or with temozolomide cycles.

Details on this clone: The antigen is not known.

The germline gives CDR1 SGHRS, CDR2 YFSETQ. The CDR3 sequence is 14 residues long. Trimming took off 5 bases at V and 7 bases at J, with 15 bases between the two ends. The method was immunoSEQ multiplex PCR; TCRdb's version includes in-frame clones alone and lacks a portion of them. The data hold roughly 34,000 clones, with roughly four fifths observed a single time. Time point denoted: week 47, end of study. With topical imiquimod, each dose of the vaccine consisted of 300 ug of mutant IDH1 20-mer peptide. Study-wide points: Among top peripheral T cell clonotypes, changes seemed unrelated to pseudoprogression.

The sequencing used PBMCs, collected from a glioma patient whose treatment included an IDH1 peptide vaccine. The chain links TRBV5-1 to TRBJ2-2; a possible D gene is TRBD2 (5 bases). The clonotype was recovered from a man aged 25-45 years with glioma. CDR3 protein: CASSQDWTNGELFF. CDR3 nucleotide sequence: TGCGCCAGCAGTCAGGACTGGACGAACGGGGAGCTGTTTTTT.